This TCR beta chain was obtained from a study of blood T cells in healthy people across ages (dated by TCRdb to about 2015). Context from the whole study: Template switching captured roughly one uniquely barcoded TCR beta cDNA molecule per two T cells in model experiments. Age-related changes in TCR beta repertoire diversity were measured in the study by deep sequencing normalized with unique cDNA molecular identifiers. The donors were divided into four age groups: young (average around 15 years), middle-aged (about 40), aged (approximately 59) and long-lived (approximately 74). To avoid experimental bias, donors of different ages were randomly spread across the sequencing lanes. The study analyzed two additional independent replicas of 1 million unique cDNA reads from the same blood draw for two donors, one aged 18 to 29 and one aged 80 or older. Points the paper makes about the study in general: There was a strong correlation between observed TCR beta diversity and the percentage of naive T cells measured by flow cytometry. Because profiling used bulk unsorted PBMCs, naive and antigen-experienced compartments could not be compared conclusively. As age increased, observed TCR beta diversity per million T cells dropped in a roughly linear way, and a significant reduction was already evident by age around 41. Compared with the aged group, the long-lived group had more naive CD4+ T cells, fewer expanded clones and increased TCR diversity, suggesting age selection. Estimates of total diversity based on one million sequenced T cells were regarded as lower bounds and as underestimates. Because donor CMV infection status was unknown, age-related changes in expanded clonotypes were potentially confounded.

Trimming leaves V shorter by 5 bases and J shorter by 3 bases, with the junction holding 6 bases beyond the gene matches. As encoded in the germline V gene, CDR1 is MNHEY while CDR2 is SVGEGT. Taken from cysteine to phenylalanine, the CDR3 has 14 residues. The retained sequence is limited to the CDR3, 42 bases, with the frame set at the first base. For this clonotype: Its binding antigen is unknown. Base qualities are missing; no much larger clone stands one base away.

Systemically healthy Caucasian individuals from Russia, around 38 in total and aged about 6 to 90 years, were included as donors. Each donor gave 9.5 to 10 milliliters of peripheral blood, drawn into EDTA-treated Vacutainer tubes. Ficoll-Paque density-gradient centrifugation was used to isolate PBMCs, with at least 7 million per sample. Trizol reagent was used to extract total RNA from the PBMCs, yielding at least 6 micrograms per sample. For every donor, flow cytometry on a PBMC aliquot measured the percentage of naive CD45RAhigh/CD27high T cells. The method was 5' RACE. Sequenced on an Illumina HiSeq 2500. A second PCR of roughly 6 to 12 cycles was performed with a sample-barcoded 5' primer and a J-beta primer mix. A unique molecular identifier was introduced onto each TCR beta cDNA molecule by a template-switch 5' adaptor carrying 12 random nucleotides. At least 3 million CDR3-containing paired-end reads were obtained from each sample. The Mint cDNA synthesis kit, primed by a TRBC-specific oligonucleotide, was used to synthesize first-strand cDNA from all RNA. After uracil-DNA glycosylase treatment, a first 18-cycle PCR used universal primers M1SS and BC2_uni_R on all cDNA. The authors' analysis ran thus. For normalization, 1 million high-quality reads were randomly selected from each sample, with every read carrying a distinct molecular identifier. Reads with shared molecular identifiers were discarded instead of being binned into consensus sequences. MiTCR, with a Q25 quality threshold and the strictest error-elimination algorithm, was used for CDR3 identification, clonotype clustering and error correction. A nonparametric unseen species model using Euler transformation provided a lower-bound estimate of total TCR beta diversity. In TCRdb, the public reads were trimmed at Q25 with fastp and aligned with MiXCR, with productive beta chains retained. Rows with a matching CDR3 protein are joined into one entry that keeps the most common DNA and genes. The V and J calls shown here were made by TCRdb, not taken from the authors' results. The sample table contains roughly 830,000 distinct CDR3 sequences; only one count was recorded for 60% to 80% of them. Around a quarter of the sample rests with the top ten.

Recombination joined TRBV6-2 or TRBV6-3 with TRBJ2-7; the junction holds 8 bases that match TRBD1. This clonotype originated in a man aged 25-45 years in good health. Sequencing was done on a sample of blood. The CDR3 has the sequence CASSQNGQGYEQYF. In nucleotides, the sequence is TGTGCCAGCAGTCAGAACGGACAGGGCTACGAGCAGTACTTC.